This T cell receptor beta chain was found in a study of technical replicates of blood from a handful of donors. V lost 1 base and J lost 4, with 2 bases in between. CDR1 is SGHNT and CDR2 is YENEEA in the germline V gene. The CDR3 totals 11 residues. Assay: immunoSEQ multiplex PCR; the TCRdb copy retains only in-frame clones and omits some. The sample lists tens of thousands of clones; roughly 98% were seen once. The sample was T cells isolated from PBMCs. V gene TRBV11-3 combines with J gene TRBJ2-7; D ambiguous. The receptor comes from a human donor in good health. The CDR3 region is CASSLAYEQYF. The CDR3 nucleotides read TGTGCCAGCAGCTTAGCGTACGAGCAGTACTTC.